What follows are 22 T cell receptor beta chains derived from one specimen sequenced in a study of control samples from healthy donors and cancer patients (dated by TCRdb to 2018 to 2021). The method behind the library was the immunoSEQ multiplex PCR assay. The immuneACCESS repertoire file appears here via TCRdb, limited to in-frame rearrangements. These files lack a portion of the clones; in checked studies, under half of the deficit traces to unresolved V genes, and the cause of the others is not known. Recorded for this sample are 150,000 to 200,000 clones; about 90% of them occurred a single time. The top ten constitute around 5.1% of the sample. Source material: blood. The receptors come from a woman in her twenties or thirties in good health.

This clone was seen a single time. The V call is TRBV6-6, the J call TRBJ2-2, with D perhaps TRBD1 or TRBD2 (7 bases each). Per germline, CDR1 MNHNY and CDR2 SVGAGI (reference sequence). This CDR3 is built from 16 residues. Between the trimmed V and J ends, which lost 7 bases and 3 bases, there was a span of 18 bases. CDR3 coding DNA: TGTGCCAGCACCCAGGGGGGGCCAAGGGACACCGGGGAGCTGTTTTTT. Its protein is CASTQGGPRDTGELFF.

This clone has just one count. The chain carries TRBV5-4 and TRBJ1-1, with D maybe TRBD1 (6 bases). The germline V gene has CDR1 SGHNT and CDR2 YYREEE (reference sequence). Trimming left V 0 bases short and J 4 bases short, with 13 bases between. This CDR3 is 15 amino acids long. The chain's CDR3 is CASSLGGHRGTEAFF. CDR3 nucleotide sequence: TGTGCCAGCAGCTTGGGGGGACACCGAGGCACTGAAGCTTTCTTT.

V gene TRBV6-5 combines with J gene TRBJ2-5, with D possibly TRBD2 on 5 matching bases. This CDR3 is 14 amino acids long. The V end was cut by 4 bases, the J end by 5 bases, with 14 bases between. Germline lookup yields CDR1 MNHEY and CDR2 SVGAGI. The CDR3 sequence is CASSLQGSRETQYF. The CDR3, as DNA: TGTGCCAGCAGTTTGCAAGGGAGCCGGGAGACCCAGTACTTC.

The chain links TRBV6-5 to TRBJ1-2; TRBD1 matches at 9 bases. The CDR3 loop spans 13 amino acids. V was pared by 6 bases and J by 4 bases, with 3 bases of the junction left unmatched. CDR1 is MNHEY, CDR2 SVGAGI, per germline. DNA for the CDR3: TGTGCCAGCAGAAAGACAGGGGGCTATGGCTACACCTTC. This gives the protein CASRKTGGYGYTF.

The V and J genes are TRBV18 and TRBJ2-7; TRBD2 is a possible D gene (7 bases). CDR1 is KGHSH, CDR2 LQKENI, per germline. The V end lost 4 bases, the J end lost 3 bases, and 16 bases lay between the germline ends. The CDR3 has 15 amino acids. CDR3 sequence: CASSLPRGRDYEQYF. The CDR3 DNA is TGTGCCAGCTCACTCCCTAGGGGGAGGGACTACGAGCAGTACTTC.

This chain connects TRBV7-9 to TRBJ2-7; no definite D call. Per the germline V gene, CDR1 is SEHNR and CDR2 is FQNEAQ (reference sequence). The CDR3 spans 14 residues. Trimming took 1 base from V and 2 from J, leaving 9 bases between them. The CDR3 DNA is TGTGCCAGCAGCTTAGAACTTGCTACCTACGAGCAGTACTTC. Its translation: CASSLELATYEQYF.

This chain connects TRBV6-5 to TRBJ2-7, with a possible D match to TRBD1 (7 bases). Between the trimmed V and J ends, which lost 6 bases and 3 bases, there was a span of 18 bases. The length of the CDR3 is 15 residues. CDR1 is MNHEY, CDR2 SVGAGI, per germline. The CDR3 region is CASRNRGGLDYEQYF. As DNA, the CDR3 is TGTGCCAGCAGGAACAGGGGAGGTTTGGACTACGAGCAGTACTTC.

In this sample, this clone turned up once. V gene TRBV11-3 combines with J gene TRBJ2-3; possibly TRBD1 for D (6 bases). V lost 3 bases, J lost 3 bases, and 13 bases lay in between. This CDR3 contains 15 residues. CDR1 is SGHNT, CDR2 YENEEA, per germline. The CDR3 DNA follows: TGTGCCAGCAGCTTGGGGGCGGATAAGACAGATACGCAGTATTTT. This sequence encodes CASSLGADKTDTQYF.

This CDR3 is CATSRAEGGDYEQYF. The CDR3 region has the DNA TGTGCCACCAGCAGAGCTGAGGGGGGAGACTACGAGCAGTACTTC. V and J are TRBV15 and TRBJ2-7; D is possibly TRBD1 or TRBD2 (6 bases each). The CDR3 consists of 15 residues. V lost 1 base and J lost 3, with 13 bases in between. Germline assignment: CDR1 LNHNV and CDR2 YYDKDF (reference sequence). The full variable domain, completed using reference TRBV15 and TRBJ2-7, is DAMVIQNPRYQVTQFGKPVTLSCSQTLNHNVMYWYQQKSSQAPKLLFHYYDKDFNNEADTPDNFQSRRPNTSFCFLDIRSPGLGDTAMYLCATSRAEGGDYEQYFGPGTRLTVT.

The chain employs TRBV24-1 and TRBJ2-5, with 7 bases matching TRBD1. The CDR3 is 14 residues long. CDR1 and CDR2 from the germline V gene are KGHDR and SFDVKD. The junction had 3 bases not matched to a gene; V was cut back by 4 bases and J by 2 bases. This CDR3 is CATSDPDRQETQYF. For the CDR3, the DNA is TGTGCCACCAGTGACCCGGACAGGCAAGAGACCCAGTACTTC.

This chain connects TRBV12-3 or TRBV12-4 to TRBJ2-1, with D unresolved. The CDR3 runs 12 residues. Trimming cost V 2 bases and J 11 bases, with 10 bases left between them. Here the CDR3 reads CASSLFASKQFF. CDR3 coding DNA: TGTGCCAGCAGTTTATTTGCAAGCAAGCAGTTCTTC.

This chain connects TRBV11-2 to TRBJ2-5; D is uncertain. The CDR3 spans 16 residues. The V end lost 0 bases, the J end lost 1 base, and 12 bases lay between the germline ends. Germline V CDR1 and CDR2: SGHAT, FQNNGV. Here the CDR3 reads CASSLDLWSTQETQYF. The CDR3 DNA follows: TGTGCCAGCAGCTTAGATCTGTGGTCGACCCAAGAGACCCAGTACTTC.

The genes are TRBV7-9 and TRBJ1-2; TRBD1 matches 12 bases. V lost 3 bases, J lost 4 bases, and 9 bases stayed unmatched. Germline-derived CDR1 and CDR2 are SEHNR and FQNEAQ (reference sequence). CDR3 length: 17 amino acids. The DNA for the CDR3 is TGTGCCAGCAGCTTGGCGGGGACAGGGGGCCTTTCCTATGGCTACACCTTC. Encoded protein: CASSLAGTGGLSYGYTF.

The genes are TRBV27 and TRBJ1-4; 8 bases map to TRBD1. J gave up 6 bases and V 5 bases, and 8 bases lay outside the gene matches. CDR3 length: 15 amino acids. Germline values: CDR1 MNHEY, CDR2 SMNVEV (reference sequence). For the CDR3, the DNA is TGTGCCAGCAGTCCTCGGACAGGGAAGTATGAAAAACTGTTTTTT. Translation: CASSPRTGKYEKLFF. Using reference TRBV27 and TRBJ1-4 for the parts outside the CDR3, the full variable domain is EAQVTQNPRYLITVTGKKLTVTCSQNMNHEYMSWYRQDPGLGLRQIYYSMNVEVTDKGDVPEGYKVSRKEKRNFPLILESPSPNQTSLYFCASSPRTGKYEKLFFGSGTQLSVL.

The CDR3 bases are TGCGCCAGTAAAAATACAGGGGGCCCAATCGATGGGGCTTTCTTT. This encodes CASKNTGGPIDGAFF. V usage is TRBV5-1 and J usage is TRBJ1-1; 9 bases are a match to TRBD1. Germline V CDR1 and CDR2: SGHRS, YFSETQ. Trimming at V came to 8 bases and at J to 11 bases, leaving 19 bases not matched to a gene. This CDR3 has 15 residues.

The chain links TRBV10-3 to TRBJ2-2; 7 nucleotides align to TRBD1. Trimming took 10 bases from V and 5 from J; bases not matched to a gene: 7. The CDR3 loop spans 13 amino acids. The germline V gene encodes CDR1 ENHRY and CDR2 SYGVKD. Written as DNA, the CDR3 is TGTGCCACTGCACTACAGGGGACCGGGGAGCTGTTTTTT. This sequence encodes CATALQGTGELFF.

V is TRBV5-1 and J is TRBJ2-2, with 10 bases identical to TRBD1. Germline V lookup: CDR1 SGHRS, CDR2 YFSETQ. This CDR3 is built from 16 residues. V lost 9 bases, J lost 6 bases, and 14 bases stayed unmatched. The CDR3 DNA follows: TGCGCCACCCAAAGAGGAGGACAGGGGGGTTCCGGGGAGCTGTTTTTT. Its protein product is CATQRGGQGGSGELFF.

The chain carries TRBV10-2 and TRBJ1-1, with 7 bases lining up with TRBD1. Germline loops: CDR1 WSHSY, CDR2 SAAADI. The CDR3 is 12 residues long. V gave up 5 bases and J gave up 10 bases; unmatched junction bases: 7. CDR3 nucleotide sequence: TGCGCCAGCAGTAAGGGGGCATCGGGAGCTTTCTTT. Protein: CASSKGASGAFF.

This sequence joins TRBV4-1 and TRBJ2-3; tentatively, D is TRBD1 (6 bases). The CDR3 sequence is 14 residues long. Trimming pared 4 bases from V and 4 bases from J, leaving 12 bases between. Germline lookup yields CDR1 MGHRA and CDR2 YSYEKL. This CDR3 is CASSPTQGPDTQYF. The DNA of the CDR3 is TGCGCCAGCAGCCCCACACAGGGCCCAGATACGCAGTATTTT.

The gene calls are TRBV6-5 and TRBJ2-7; D gene ambiguous. Germline CDR1 and CDR2: MNHEY and SVGAGI. V was trimmed by 8 bases and J by 0 bases, leaving 14 bases between them. This CDR3 has 14 residues. The CDR3: CASDVNHLSYEQYV. For the CDR3, the DNA is TGTGCCAGCGATGTCAATCACCTCTCCTACGAGCAGTACGTC.

The chain uses TRBV5-8 and TRBJ2-1; TRBD2 aligns across 14 bases. Per germline, CDR1 SGHTS and CDR2 YDEGEE. The CDR3 totals 15 residues. Germline trimming cut 4 bases from V and 10 bases from J; bases unmatched to any gene: 7. The chain's CDR3 is CASSPGLAGVREQFF. The CDR3 nucleotides read TGTGCCAGCAGCCCGGGACTAGCGGGAGTGCGGGAGCAGTTCTTC.

V and J are TRBV19 and TRBJ1-1, with a weak D call TRBD1 (6 bases). Germline assignment: CDR1 LNHDA and CDR2 SQIVND (reference sequence). The CDR3 has 14 residues. The V and J ends lost 1 base and 6 bases respectively, with 12 bases between them. CDR3 bases: TGTGCCAGTAGTATAGGGGACCGGGGGCCTGAAGCTTTCTTT. This encodes CASSIGDRGPEAFF.